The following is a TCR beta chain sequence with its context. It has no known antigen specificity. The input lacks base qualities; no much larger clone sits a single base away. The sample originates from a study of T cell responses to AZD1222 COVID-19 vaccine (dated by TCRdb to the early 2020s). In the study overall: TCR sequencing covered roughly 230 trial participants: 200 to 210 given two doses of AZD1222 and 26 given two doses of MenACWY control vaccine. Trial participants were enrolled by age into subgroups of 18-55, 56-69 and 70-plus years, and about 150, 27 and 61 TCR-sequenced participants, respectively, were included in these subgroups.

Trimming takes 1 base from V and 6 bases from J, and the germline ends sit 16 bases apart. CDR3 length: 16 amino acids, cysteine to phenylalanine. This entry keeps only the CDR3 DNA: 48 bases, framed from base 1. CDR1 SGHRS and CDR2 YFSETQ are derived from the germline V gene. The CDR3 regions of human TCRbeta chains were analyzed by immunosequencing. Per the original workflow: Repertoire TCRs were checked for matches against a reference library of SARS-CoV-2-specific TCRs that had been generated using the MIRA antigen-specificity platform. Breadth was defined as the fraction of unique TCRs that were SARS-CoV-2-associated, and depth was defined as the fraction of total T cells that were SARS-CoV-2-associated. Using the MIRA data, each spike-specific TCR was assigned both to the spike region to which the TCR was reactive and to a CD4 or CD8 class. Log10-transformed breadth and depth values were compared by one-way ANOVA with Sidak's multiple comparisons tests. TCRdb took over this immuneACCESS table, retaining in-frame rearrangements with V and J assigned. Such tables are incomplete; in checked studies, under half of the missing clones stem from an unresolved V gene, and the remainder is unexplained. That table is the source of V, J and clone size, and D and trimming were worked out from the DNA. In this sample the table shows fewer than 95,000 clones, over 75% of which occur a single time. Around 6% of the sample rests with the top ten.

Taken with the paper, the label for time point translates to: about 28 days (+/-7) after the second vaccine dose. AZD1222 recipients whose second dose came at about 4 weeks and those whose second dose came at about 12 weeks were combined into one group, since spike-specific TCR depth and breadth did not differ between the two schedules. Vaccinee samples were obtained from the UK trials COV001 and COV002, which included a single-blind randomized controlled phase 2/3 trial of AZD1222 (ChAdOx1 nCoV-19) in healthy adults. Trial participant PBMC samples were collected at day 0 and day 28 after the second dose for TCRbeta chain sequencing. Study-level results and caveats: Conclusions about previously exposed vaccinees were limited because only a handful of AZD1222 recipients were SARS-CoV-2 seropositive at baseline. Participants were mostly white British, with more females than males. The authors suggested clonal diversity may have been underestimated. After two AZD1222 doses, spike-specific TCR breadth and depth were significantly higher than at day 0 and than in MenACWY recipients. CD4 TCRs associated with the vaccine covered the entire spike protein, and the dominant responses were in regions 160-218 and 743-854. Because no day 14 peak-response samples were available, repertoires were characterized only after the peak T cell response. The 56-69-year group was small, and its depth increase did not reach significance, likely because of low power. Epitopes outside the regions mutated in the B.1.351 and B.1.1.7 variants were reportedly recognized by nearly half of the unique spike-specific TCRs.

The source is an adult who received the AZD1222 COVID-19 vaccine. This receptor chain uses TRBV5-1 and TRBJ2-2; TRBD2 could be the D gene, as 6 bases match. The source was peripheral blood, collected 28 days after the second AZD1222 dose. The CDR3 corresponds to CASSLLGGDGAGELFF. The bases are TGCGCCAGCAGCTTGCTCGGCGGGGATGGGGCCGGGGAGCTGTTTTTT.